A single sample gave rise to the 26 T cell receptor beta chains below, sequenced in a study of cytomegalovirus exposure and HLA in healthy donors (dated by TCRdb to the late 2010s). The library was prepared using the immunoSEQ multiplex PCR assay. The multiplex PCR relied on a mix of 60 forward primers for TCR Vbeta segments and 13 reverse primers for TCR Jbeta segments. This is the immuneACCESS table as TCRdb keeps it, with only in-frame sequences that have V and J called. A part of the clones is gone; compared with another copy, unresolved V genes explain less than half, and the rest is unexplained. In this sample the table shows roughly 190,000 clones, 70% to 85% of which occur a single time. The top ten clonotypes cover approximately 3.6% of the sample. The sequenced material came from PBMCs. The source is a man in his forties or fifties in good health and CMV-seropositive.

V is TRBV19 and J is TRBJ1-1; no reliable D call. CDR3 length: 14 residues. Germline V gives CDR1 LNHDA, CDR2 SQIVND (reference sequence). V shed 1 base and J shed 2 bases, with 8 bases lying between them. The CDR3 DNA follows: TGTGCCAGTAGTATAGCTGGCTCAAACACTGAAGCTTTCTTT. Protein product: CASSIAGSNTEAFF.

This chain links TRBV5-1 with TRBJ2-1; 11 nucleotides match TRBD1. The junction had 5 bases not matched to a gene; V was cut back by 4 bases and J by 5 bases. The CDR3 consists of 15 residues. Germline CDR1 is SGHRS and CDR2 is YFSETQ. The CDR3 nucleotides are TGCGCCAGCAGCCTCGGACAGGGGGCACACAATGAGCAGTTCTTC. This encodes CASSLGQGAHNEQFF.

This sequence joins TRBV5-1 and TRBJ2-5; possible D gene TRBD1, 6 bases. V lost 0 bases, J lost 2 bases, and 17 bases lay in between. CDR1 is SGHRS and CDR2 is YFSETQ in the germline V gene. The CDR3 length is 17 residues. CDR3 in DNA: TGCGCCAGCAGCTTGGGCAGCCTCAGGGGACGGCAAGAGACCCAGTACTTC. Translating gives CASSLGSLRGRQETQYF.

The count of this clone is one. This rearrangement joins TRBV15 to TRBJ2-7, with D perhaps TRBD1 (6 bases). Trimming left V 1 base short and J 1 base short, with 8 bases between. The CDR3 runs to 14 residues. Germline loops: CDR1 LNHNV, CDR2 YYDKDF (reference sequence). Written as DNA, the CDR3 is TGTGCCACCAGCAGAGTGCAGGGGTCCTACGAGCAGTACTTC. This encodes CATSRVQGSYEQYF.

The V gene is TRBV5-5, the J gene TRBJ1-5; 7 positions agree with TRBD1. Looked up from germline, CDR1 is SGHKS and CDR2 is YYEKEE (reference sequence). This CDR3 has 14 amino acids. J lost 5 bases, V lost 1 base, and 3 bases had no gene match. The CDR3 DNA is TGTGCCAGCAGCTTGTACACAGGGGATCAGCCCCAGCATTTT. Translation: CASSLYTGDQPQHF.

The chain is built from TRBV4-2 and TRBJ2-7, with 10 bases identical to TRBD2. Trimming cost V 1 base and J 5 bases; bases outside gene matches: 8. CDR3 length equals 16 residues. Germline loops: CDR1 LGHNA, CDR2 YNFKEQ. CDR3: CASSQVVASGSDEQYF. CDR3 DNA sequence: TGTGCCAGCAGCCAAGTTGTTGCTAGCGGGAGTGACGAGCAGTACTTC.

Concerning this clone itself: The conserved phenylalanine or tryptophan normally closing the CDR3 is absent here, so this likely arose from a read error. This CDR3 reads CAISRDSQANYGYTL. Written as DNA, the CDR3 is TGTGCCATCAGCCGGGACAGCCAAGCTAACTATGGCTACACCCTC. The rearrangement joins TRBV10-3 to TRBJ1-2, with TRBD1 matching over 7 bases. V trimming: 6 bases; J trimming: 0 bases; junction bases outside the gene matches: 7. Germline V gene lookup returns CDR1 ENHRY and CDR2 SYGVKD. This CDR3 region has 15 residues.

V usage is TRBV6-6 and J usage is TRBJ1-4; perhaps TRBD1 as D (5 bases). Trimming removed 7 bases at V and 5 bases at J, with 14 bases between. Per the germline V gene, CDR1 is MNHNY and CDR2 is SVGAGI (reference sequence). The CDR3 is 14 amino acids. CDR3 amino acids: CASKRGDSNEKLFF. The CDR3 DNA sequence: TGTGCCAGCAAGCGGGGGGACTCCAATGAAAAACTGTTTTTT.

V usage is TRBV19 and J usage is TRBJ1-5; 7 nucleotides match TRBD1. Trimming at V came to 3 bases and at J to 3 bases, leaving 8 bases not matched to a gene. Per the germline V gene, CDR1 is LNHDA and CDR2 is SQIVND (reference sequence). This CDR3 spans 16 amino acids. The DNA for the CDR3 is TGTGCCAGTAGTATCTATTGGGACAGTCCCAATCAGCCCCAGCATTTT. As protein: CASSIYWDSPNQPQHF.

The chain couples TRBV10-3 to TRBJ1-1, with a possible D match to TRBD1 (6 bases). Per germline, CDR1 ENHRY and CDR2 SYGVKD. This CDR3 is built from 13 residues. Trimming took 8 bases from V and 3 from J, leaving 13 bases between them. The CDR3 nucleotides read TGTGCCATCGGTGGACAGCCATACACTGAAGCTTTCTTT. This encodes CAIGGQPYTEAFF.

The chain is built from TRBV28 and TRBJ2-7; 7 nucleotides align to TRBD1. Germline CDR1 and CDR2: MDHEN and SYDVKM. The CDR3 sequence is 15 residues long. Trimming cost V 2 bases and J 3 bases; bases outside gene matches: 7. In DNA, the CDR3 is TGTGCCAGCAGTTTAGGGGCAGGGGGTAGCTACGAGCAGTACTTC. Amino acid sequence: CASSLGAGGSYEQYF.

The genes are TRBV11-2 and TRBJ2-3; a weak D match, TRBD2 (6 bases). V shed 0 bases and J shed 0 bases, with 13 bases lying between them. Germline CDR1 and CDR2: SGHAT and FQNNGV. The CDR3 is made up of 17 amino acids. The CDR3: CASSLDLGGTSTDTQYF. DNA for the CDR3: TGTGCCAGCAGCTTAGATCTTGGGGGGACTAGCACAGATACGCAGTATTTT.

The CDR3 DNA reads as TGTGCCAGTAGATGGGGCAGGGGTGAAAAACTGTTTTTT. Amino acid sequence: CASRWGRGEKLFF. This chain joins TRBV19 and TRBJ1-4, with a tentative D call TRBD1 (6 bases). V dropped 6 bases and J dropped 7 bases, with 12 bases sitting between them. CDR1 is LNHDA, CDR2 SQIVND, per germline (reference sequence). This CDR3 is 13 amino acids long.

The count of this clone is one. J is TRBJ1-5 and V is TRBV4-1, with 7 bases fitting TRBD1. This CDR3 has 16 residues. CDR1 is MGHRA, CDR2 YSYEKL, per germline. Trimming cost V 0 bases and J 5 bases; bases outside gene matches: 7. CDR3 DNA: TGCGCCAGCAGCCAAGATCGGACAGGCCGTGATCAGCCCCAGCATTTT. Residues: CASSQDRTGRDQPQHF.

The rearrangement joins TRBV5-8 to TRBJ2-3, with TRBD1 matching 11 bases. This CDR3 has 16 amino acids. Germline V CDR1 and CDR2: SGHTS, YDEGEE. V was pared by 5 bases and J by 4 bases, with 9 bases of the junction left unmatched. CDR3 protein: CASRSSGTGGADTQYF. CDR3 nucleotide sequence: TGTGCCAGCAGATCATCCGGGACAGGGGGAGCAGATACGCAGTATTTT.

The chain is built from TRBV4-2 and TRBJ2-5; 9 nucleotides align to TRBD2. Trimming removed 1 base from V and 3 bases from J; junction bases left unmatched: 12. This CDR3 region has 18 residues. Germline CDR1 and CDR2: LGHNA and YNFKEQ. As DNA, the CDR3 is TGTGCCAGCAGCCAAGTAGGTCGCGGGAGGGAGCTGAAAGAGACCCAGTACTTC. Translating gives CASSQVGRGRELKETQYF.

The gene calls are TRBV9 and TRBJ2-7; 8 bases map to TRBD2. The J segment lost 4 bases and the V segment lost 2 bases, leaving 8 bases of the junction unmatched. This CDR3 region has 15 residues. Germline V gene lookup returns CDR1 SGDLS and CDR2 YYNGEE. This CDR3 is CASSVLDGGAYEQYF. CDR3 sequence (DNA): TGTGCCAGCAGCGTTCTTGACGGGGGGGCGTACGAGCAGTACTTC.

The rearrangement joins TRBV10-3 to TRBJ2-1; 8 nucleotides agree with TRBD1. In germline, CDR1 is ENHRY, CDR2 SYGVKD. The J segment lost 5 bases and the V segment lost 10 bases, leaving 10 bases of the junction unmatched. The CDR3 is 14 amino acids. CDR3 region: CATKDRDFDNEQFF. As DNA, the CDR3 is TGTGCCACCAAGGACAGGGATTTTGACAATGAGCAGTTCTTC.

Here the CDR3 DNA reads TGTGCCAGCAGCCAAGGGGGCAGCAACGAGCAGTACTTC. Residues: CASSQGGSNEQYF. The chain employs TRBV4-2 and TRBJ2-7; D possibly corresponds to TRBD1 (5 bases). Between the trimmed V and J ends, which lost 1 base and 5 bases, there was a span of 9 bases. CDR3 size: 13 residues. Germline V gene data show CDR1 as LGHNA and CDR2 as YNFKEQ.

The chain links TRBV6-1 to TRBJ2-5; D might be TRBD1 (7 bases). CDR1 is MNHNS, CDR2 SASEGT, per germline. V lost 7 bases, J lost 2 bases, and 11 bases lay in between. The CDR3 has 13 residues. In nucleotides, the CDR3 is TGTGCCAGCATGGGGGGACAGCAAGAGACCCAGTACTTC. Its protein is CASMGGQQETQYF.

The rearrangement links TRBV2 to TRBJ2-7, with 9 bases lining up with TRBD1. V trimming: 5 bases; J trimming: 2 bases; junction bases outside the gene matches: 7. The CDR3 loop spans 15 amino acids. Germline V lookup: CDR1 SNHLY, CDR2 FYNNEI. The CDR3 loop reads CASSSPGQGAYEQYF. DNA for the CDR3: TGTGCCAGCAGTTCTCCGGGACAGGGTGCCTACGAGCAGTACTTC.

This clone was seen more than once but under ten times. The chain recombines TRBV12-5 with TRBJ1-2, with 7 positions matching TRBD1. This CDR3 has 16 residues. V was pared by 4 bases and J by 4 bases, with 12 bases of the junction left unmatched. From germline, CDR1 is LGHNT and CDR2 FRNRAP. Written as DNA, the CDR3 is TGTGCTAGTGGTTCGGGCGTTCCGACAGGGTCCTATGGCTACACCTTC. This translates into CASGSGVPTGSYGYTF.

This clone was observed a single time. Within the sample, other DNA sequences also encode this same CDR3. V is TRBV6-1 and J is TRBJ2-7; 7 positions match TRBD1. Germline-derived CDR1 and CDR2 are MNHNS and SASEGT. The CDR3 is 13 amino acids. V was pared by 6 bases and J by 2 bases, with 4 bases of the junction left unmatched. In DNA, the CDR3 is TGTGCCAGCAGCCCGGGGACAGCCTACGAGCAGTACTTC. Translation: CASSPGTAYEQYF.

The gene calls are TRBV5-8 and TRBJ1-5; perhaps TRBD1 as D (5 bases). The CDR3 covers 14 residues. CDR1 and CDR2 (germline): SGHTS, YDEGEE. V was trimmed by 2 bases and J by 3 bases, leaving 9 bases between them. In DNA, the CDR3 is TGTGCCAGCAGCTTTGGGGCTAACAATCAGCCCCAGCATTTT. This sequence encodes CASSFGANNQPQHF.

The chain carries TRBV28 and TRBJ2-7; 14 bases map to TRBD2. Germline trimming cut 5 bases from V and 9 bases from J; bases unmatched to any gene: 12. Germline assignment: CDR1 MDHEN and CDR2 SYDVKM. This CDR3 spans 16 amino acids. The CDR3 protein is CASSPPTSGRVAAQYF. CDR3 bases: TGTGCCAGCAGTCCTCCGACTAGCGGGAGGGTTGCTGCGCAGTACTTC.

The chain is built from TRBV7-2 and TRBJ2-7; D perhaps matches TRBD2 (7 bases). V lost 1 base to trimming and J lost 5 bases, with 15 bases between them. The CDR3 runs to 15 residues. Per the germline V gene, CDR1 is SGHTA and CDR2 is FQGNSA. This chain's CDR3 is CASSLEGGSRHEQYF. In DNA form, the CDR3 reads TGTGCCAGCAGCTTAGAGGGGGGGTCTAGACACGAGCAGTACTTC.